This TCR beta chain was documented in a study of T cell responses to AZD1222 COVID-19 vaccine. Findings of the study overall: Females made up more of the donors, who were largely white British, and clonal diversity may have come out too low.

As to this clone: Its antigen remains unknown.

Sequencing was performed with immunoSEQ multiplex PCR; in TCRdb, only in-frame clones are kept and a portion is missing. This sample carries about 79,000 clones, 80% to 90% of them seen once, and the ten largest clones take more than 25%. The CDR3 spans 16 residues. The source was peripheral blood, collected 28 days after the second AZD1222 dose. The chain has TRBV21-1 and TRBJ1-2; TRBD1 is the table's D call and was not checked against the DNA. TRBV21-1 is a pseudogene segment. The sequence derives from an adult who received the AZD1222 COVID-19 vaccine. Written as DNA, the CDR3 is TGTGCCAGCAGCAAAGGGGGTGGACAGGCGGGATATGGCTACACCTTC. Residues: CASSKGGGQAGYGYTF.